This T cell receptor beta chain was retrieved from a study of blood T cells in healthy people across ages. Germline V gives CDR1 SSHAT, CDR2 FNYEAQ (reference sequence). The CDR3 is made up of 15 amino acids. A remark on this clonotype: The junction does not match germline at one end; this may be a read error.

Then a second PCR, running about 6 to 11 cycles, was carried out with a sample-barcoded 5' primer and a J-beta primer mix. TCRdb re-called the 5' RACE reads with MiXCR, one entry per CDR3 protein. The data hold 1.5 million or so distinct CDR3 sequences, with approximately 38% observed a single time. The sequenced sample consisted of blood. The TCR comes from a woman under 30 in good health. The chain couples TRBV7-7 to TRBJ2-3; no reliable D call. The CDR3 nucleotides read TGTGCTAGCAGCTTTCGGGCAGGCGATACAGATACGCAGTATTTT. It codes for CASSFRAGDTDTQYF.